This entry lists 20 T cell receptor beta chains sequenced from one sample in a study of blood T cell repertoires in COVID-19. Clones were sequenced by immunoSEQ multiplex PCR, and TCRdb holds only the in-frame ones, with some missing. This table holds 85,000 to 100,000 clones, roughly 79% found once. Sequenced material: peripheral blood. Receptors originate from a man at least 80 years old with COVID-19, enrolled during active disease.

This clone was counted a single time. The chain is built from TRBV28 and TRBJ2-5; 14 bases align to TRBD2. The germline V gene has CDR1 MDHEN and CDR2 SYDVKM. CDR3 length: 17 amino acids. Trimming at V came to 5 bases and at J to 2 bases, leaving 7 bases not matched to a gene. The CDR3 spells CASSPWTSGGSQETQYF. DNA for the CDR3: TGTGCCAGCAGTCCCTGGACTAGCGGGGGGTCTCAAGAGACCCAGTACTTC.

The chain uses TRBV10-3 and TRBJ1-3; D uncertain. CDR3 size: 15 residues. The germline V and J ends were trimmed by 2 bases and 0 bases, with 8 bases remaining between them. CDR1 ENHRY and CDR2 SYGVKD come from the germline V gene. In DNA form, the CDR3 reads TGTGCCATCAGTGAGGGGCAGGACTCTGGAAACACCATATATTTT. It is translated as CAISEGQDSGNTIYF.

The gene calls are TRBV29-1 and TRBJ2-7, with TRBD2 matching 11 bases. The CDR3 loop spans 14 amino acids. V trimming: 4 bases; J trimming: 3 bases; junction bases outside the gene matches: 5. Germline assignment: CDR1 SQVTM and CDR2 ANQGSEA. The CDR3 region has the DNA TGCAGCGTTGTTTACGGGACTAGCGGCTACGAGCAGTACTTC. Translating gives CSVVYGTSGYEQYF.

J is TRBJ1-2 and V is TRBV28, with 11 nucleotides matching TRBD1. Germline V gene sequence: CDR1 MDHEN, CDR2 SYDVKM. This CDR3 contains 21 residues. The J segment lost 3 bases and the V segment lost 6 bases, leaving 24 bases of the junction unmatched. CDR3 coding DNA: TGTGCCAGCAGCCAAGAATCCTTTTCTATAAGGGACAGGGGGTTTTACTATGGCTACACCTTC. It yields the protein CASSQESFSIRDRGFYYGYTF.

The V and J genes are TRBV11-2 and TRBJ2-2; 8 positions agree with TRBD1. The CDR3 spans 15 residues. V lost 0 bases and J lost 5; bases outside the gene matches: 2. Germline lookup yields CDR1 SGHAT and CDR2 FQNNGV. The DNA for the CDR3 is TGTGCCAGCAGCTTAGAGACAGGGGCGACCGGGGAGCTGTTTTTT. Residues: CASSLETGATGELFF.

The V gene is TRBV30, the J gene TRBJ1-1; 8 bases fit TRBD1. The germline CDR1 and CDR2 sequences are GTSNPN and SVGIG (reference sequence). The CDR3 length is 12 residues. With 4 bases clipped from V and 5 bases from J, the junction kept 3 bases outside the gene matches. In nucleotides, the CDR3 is TGTGCCTGGACAGGGGGCAATACTGAAGCTTTCTTT. Translation: CAWTGGNTEAFF.

The genes are TRBV7-2 and TRBJ2-5, with 9 bases identical to TRBD2. The J segment lost 2 bases and the V segment lost 2 bases, leaving 3 bases of the junction unmatched. Germline loops: CDR1 SGHTA, CDR2 FQGNSA. The length of the CDR3 is 15 residues. Here the CDR3 reads CASSLTRGGQETQYF. The CDR3 region has the DNA TGTGCCAGCAGCTTAACGCGGGGGGGGCAAGAGACCCAGTACTTC.

The DNA for the CDR3 is TGTGCCAGCACTAAACTGGGGGGGAAGGATGAGCAGTTCTTC. This encodes CASTKLGGKDEQFF. The J gene is TRBJ2-1, the V gene TRBV6-6; 7 bases align to TRBD2. The CDR3 has 14 residues. V lost 7 bases to trimming and J lost 8 bases; unmatched junction nucleotides: 11. Per the germline V gene, CDR1 is MNHNY and CDR2 is SVGAGI (reference sequence).

This clone was recorded at least ten times. CDR3 sequence reads: CASGAGDRFMRGYTF. CDR3 bases: TGTGCCAGCGGGGCAGGGGACCGATTCATGCGTGGCTACACCTTC. The J gene is TRBJ1-2, the V gene TRBV9; TRBD1 might be the D (6 bases). The CDR3 loop spans 15 amino acids. Germline CDR1 SGDLS, CDR2 YYNGEE. The ends were cut back, 7 bases at V and 7 bases at J, with 23 bases in the middle.

The chain has TRBV4-1 and TRBJ1-5, with TRBD1 matching over 11 bases. This CDR3 region has 14 residues. Trimming removed 3 bases from V and 7 bases from J; junction bases left unmatched: 2. Germline V gives CDR1 MGHRA, CDR2 YSYEKL. CDR3 in amino acids: CASSQWDRGQPQHF. The CDR3 DNA is TGCGCCAGCAGCCAGTGGGACAGGGGGCAGCCCCAGCATTTT.

The CDR3 protein is CASSRLAGTGELFF. As DNA, the CDR3 is TGTGCCAGCAGCCGACTAGCGGGGACCGGGGAGCTGTTTTTT. This rearrangement joins TRBV11-3 to TRBJ2-2; 11 nucleotides match TRBD2. Looked up from germline, CDR1 is SGHNT and CDR2 is YENEEA. V gave up 5 bases and J gave up 5 bases; unmatched junction bases: 1. The CDR3 length is 14 residues.

The chain is built from TRBV19 and TRBJ2-7; TRBD1 matches 7 bases. Germline CDR1 reads LNHDA; CDR2 reads SQIVND (reference sequence). The CDR3 is 15 residues long. J gave up 5 bases and V 3 bases, and 10 bases lay outside the gene matches. The CDR3 sequence is CASSIQFGRGNEQYF. As DNA, the CDR3 is TGTGCCAGTAGTATCCAATTCGGCAGGGGGAACGAGCAGTACTTC.

J is TRBJ2-3 and V is TRBV3-1 (or the pseudogene TRBV3-2), with 11 bases fitting TRBD2. Germline V CDR1 and CDR2: LGHDT, YNNKEL (reference sequence). The CDR3 length is 17 residues. The J segment lost 1 base and the V segment lost 5 bases, leaving 8 bases of the junction unmatched. The CDR3 sequence: CASSSALSGRGTDTQYF. In DNA, the CDR3 is TGTGCCAGCAGCTCAGCACTTAGCGGGAGGGGCACAGATACGCAGTATTTT.

The chain uses TRBV19 and TRBJ2-7, with a possible D match to TRBD1 (5 bases). This CDR3 comprises 16 residues. V gave up 0 bases and J gave up 0 bases, with 12 bases separating them. CDR1 and CDR2 (germline): LNHDA, SQIVND (reference sequence). The CDR3 DNA sequence: TGTGCCAGTAGTATAGAGACAGCTCGAAGCTCCTACGAGCAGTACTTC. This gives the protein CASSIETARSSYEQYF.

This clone was counted once. The genes are TRBV5-6 and TRBJ2-2; 10 nucleotides match TRBD2. CDR3 length equals 17 residues. Trimming cost V 4 bases and J 1 base; bases outside gene matches: 7. Germline V CDR1 and CDR2: SGHDT, YYEEEE. CDR3 loop: CASSPGLAGVNTGELFF. The CDR3 DNA sequence: TGTGCCAGCAGCCCAGGGCTAGCGGGAGTGAACACCGGGGAGCTGTTTTTT.

The V call is TRBV2, the J call TRBJ1-5; D might be TRBD1 (6 bases). Germline CDR1 reads SNHLY; CDR2 reads FYNNEI. The CDR3 extends over 13 amino acids. V lost 6 bases, J lost 4 bases, and 10 bases lay in between. The DNA of the CDR3 is TGTGCCAGCAGCCTTACAGGGAATCAGCCCCAGCATTTT. It is translated as CASSLTGNQPQHF.

The V gene is TRBV7-3, the J gene TRBJ2-3; 7 bases line up with TRBD1. In germline, CDR1 is SGHTA, CDR2 FQGTGA. The CDR3 totals 15 residues. V trimming: 1 base; J trimming: 6 bases; junction bases outside the gene matches: 7. The DNA for the CDR3 is TGTGCCAGCAGCTTAAGAGGGGGCGGTGGTGATACGCAGTATTTT. As protein: CASSLRGGGGDTQYF.

A few counts support this clone. The chain uses TRBV28 and TRBJ1-5; TRBD1 agrees at 8 bases. J gave up 9 bases and V 6 bases, and 7 bases lay outside the gene matches. CDR3 size: 13 residues. From germline, CDR1 is MDHEN and CDR2 SYDVKM. CDR3 region: CASRAGQDLPQHF. CDR3 coding DNA: TGTGCCAGCAGGGCGGGACAGGACTTGCCCCAGCATTTT.

V gene TRBV25-1 combines with J gene TRBJ1-5; 7 bases are a match to TRBD1. The V and J ends lost 10 bases and 5 bases, in that order; junction bases with no gene match: 14. Germline-derived CDR1 and CDR2 are MGHDK and SYGVNS. The CDR3 has 15 residues. The CDR3 is CATLRTGRLDQPQHF. The CDR3 bases are TGTGCCACCCTAAGGACAGGCAGATTAGATCAGCCCCAGCATTTT.

This clone has more than one count but fewer than ten. V usage is TRBV5-1 and J usage is TRBJ2-5, with D perhaps matching TRBD2 (6 bases). Trimming shortened V by 6 bases and J by 4 bases, and 13 bases separated the two germline ends. The CDR3 is made up of 13 amino acids. Looked up from germline, CDR1 is SGHRS and CDR2 is YFSETQ. The DNA of the CDR3 is TGCGCCAGCACCTCGACCGGGGGAGAGACCCAGTACTTC. Amino acid sequence: CASTSTGGETQYF. Combining the CDR3 with reference TRBV5-1 and TRBJ2-5 gives the whole variable domain KAGVTQTPRYLIKTRGQQVTLSCSPISGHRSVSWYQQTPGQGLQFLFEYFSETQRNKGNFPGRFSGRQFSNSRSEMNVSTLELGDSALYLCASTSTGGETQYFGPGTRLLVL.